This T cell receptor beta chain was sequenced in a study of PD-1 blockade in classical Hodgkin lymphoma. Overall study findings and caveats: Newly diagnosed patients were said to have less baseline TCR diversity than healthy donors did. Complete responders showed a baseline diversity that resembled the diversity of newly diagnosed patients. Why repertoires differed is undefined; disease activity or prior therapy possibly contributed.

The data were produced by immunoSEQ multiplex PCR, yet TCRdb's version contains in-frame clones alone and is incomplete. The sample comprises about 31,000 clones, over 70% of which are singletons, and 15% to 20% rests with the top ten. On this clone: Its antigen is unknown.

The V gene's germline CDR1 is KGHSH and CDR2 LQKENI. The CDR3 runs 17 residues. Between the trimmed V and J ends, which lost 3 bases and 4 bases, there was a span of 18 bases. The time point: cycle 4 day 1 (C4D1), after 5 to 7 weeks of nivolumab. Each and every patient relapsed after autologous stem cell transplantation, and patients got differing brentuximab vedotin exposure. Each best response was a complete response, a partial response or progressive disease. J is TRBJ1-4 and V is TRBV18, with D uncertain. This material consisted of peripheral blood mononuclear cells (PBMCs), taken before the fourth cycle of nivolumab. The receptor was isolated from a human donor with classical Hodgkin lymphoma. The CDR3 here is CASSPRSLPSYNEKLFF. CDR3 nucleotide sequence: TGTGCCAGCTCACCTCGGTCCCTCCCGTCTTATAATGAAAAACTGTTTTTT.